Below, one T cell receptor beta chain is given with its context. Its antigen is not identified. This entry belongs to a study of T cells after yellow fever vaccination. The overall study: The SMART-Seq v4 Ultra Low Input method served to prepare the low-cell-number fractions. Study-wide findings and caveats: Post-booster repertoires again held most primary-vaccination clones (96% CD4, just under 90% CD8). Researchers noted that a small share of clonotypes showed up in both CD4 and CD8 compartments.

Researchers made TCR cDNA using 5'RACE template switching, and this step added a universal primer site and UMIs. MiXCR, run by TCRdb on the 5' RACE reads, gives a single entry per CDR3 protein. The sample has around 320,000 distinct CDR3 sequences, 7.5% to 9.5% seen once. The CDR3 sequence is 14 residues long. The germline gives CDR1 LGHDT, CDR2 YNNKEL (reference sequence). V was clipped by 0 bases and J by 4 bases, with 10 bases between them. The sequence came from a man aged 18 to 29 who received the YFV17D yellow fever vaccine. Sample: CD4+ T cells sorted from PBMCs, taken 5 days after the yellow fever booster vaccination. This sequence joins TRBV3-1 and TRBJ2-7; weak D call: TRBD2 (5 bases). The CDR3 DNA is TGTGCCAGCAGCCAAGATAGAGGGAGATACGAGCAGTACTTC. This translates into CASSQDRGRYEQYF.